The 16 T cell receptor beta chains given below trace back to one sample, sequenced in a study of CD8 T cells in Susac syndrome. Random hexamers were used to reverse transcribe an amount of roughly 0.5 to 1 ug RNA. TCRdb analysed the immunoSEQ multiplex PCR reads with MiXCR anew, one entry per CDR3 protein. The table has about 150,000 distinct CDR3 sequences, approximately 95% seen once. The sequencing sample was made of CD8+ T cells from PBMCs. The receptors were sampled from a human donor with Susac syndrome.

This rearrangement joins TRBV20-1 to TRBJ2-4; unclear D gene. CDR1 DFQATT and CDR2 SNEGSKA come from the germline V gene (reference sequence). The CDR3 extends over 14 amino acids. The V gene lost 1 base and the J gene lost 0 bases, with 7 bases spanning the gap. The CDR3 loop is CSARAHLAKNIQYF. In nucleotides, the CDR3 is TGCAGTGCTAGAGCACATCTAGCCAAAAACATTCAGTACTTC.

The rearrangement joins TRBV30 to TRBJ1-2; TRBD1 might be the D (5 bases). CDR1 and CDR2 (germline): GTSNPN, SVGIG (reference sequence). The CDR3 spans 15 residues. V was shortened by 1 base and J by 3 bases, with 15 bases between the two germline ends. The CDR3 DNA follows: TGTGCCTGGAGTGATGGCGAGACAGCCTACTATGGCTACACCTTC. Translated, it gives CAWSDGETAYYGYTF.

The chain links TRBV7-9 to TRBJ2-7; D ambiguous. CDR1 and CDR2 from the germline V gene are SEHNR and FQNEAQ (reference sequence). The CDR3 is made up of 14 amino acids. With 1 base removed from V and 5 bases from J, the gap between germline ends came to 12 bases. The CDR3 bases are TGTGCCAGCAGCTTAGAGTGGACCCGCAACGAGCAGTACTTC. Its translation: CASSLEWTRNEQYF.

This chain uses TRBV1 with TRBJ2-4; TRBD1, the D gene given by the table, was not confirmed from the DNA. TRBV1 is tagged as a pseudogene. The CDR3 consists of 13 residues. The CDR3 sequence: CTSSQGADRPEYF. In DNA, the CDR3 is TGCACCAGCAGCCAAGGGGCCGACCGCCCGGAGTACTTC.

The CDR3 region has the DNA TGTGCCAGCAGTTTCGAAACCGGGACTAGCGGGATAAGCCAAGAGACCCAGTACTTC. It yields the protein CASSFETGTSGISQETQYF. The rearrangement links TRBV6-5 to TRBJ2-5; 13 bases map to TRBD2. The ends lost 4 bases at V and 1 base at J; junction bases unmatched: 12. CDR1 and CDR2 from the germline V gene are MNHEY and SVGAGI. The CDR3 loop spans 19 amino acids.

V is TRBV28 and J is TRBJ1-5; 7 bases fit TRBD1. The germline V gene encodes CDR1 MDHEN and CDR2 SYDVKM. Losses at the gene ends were 6 bases for V and 6 bases for J; bases not matched to a gene: 8. The CDR3 totals 14 residues. CDR3 coding DNA: TGTGCCAGCAGCCCTACAGGGGAGAGTCAGCCCCAGCATTTT. Encoded protein: CASSPTGESQPQHF.

V gene TRBV6-5 combines with J gene TRBJ2-2; D ambiguous. CDR3 length: 14 amino acids. The ends were cut back, 6 bases at V and 1 base at J, with 9 bases in the middle. Germline CDR1 MNHEY, CDR2 SVGAGI. This chain's CDR3 is CASSPSVNTGELFF. CDR3 DNA: TGTGCCAGCAGCCCGAGTGTGAACACCGGGGAGCTGTTTTTT.

The gene calls are TRBV3-1 and TRBJ2-3; possibly TRBD1 or TRBD2 for D (7 bases each). This CDR3 contains 14 residues. V was trimmed by 0 bases and J by 8 bases, leaving 12 bases between them. CDR1 LGHDT and CDR2 YNNKEL come from the germline V gene (reference sequence). The CDR3 protein is CASSQDQGGGTQYF. The CDR3 DNA reads TGTGCCAGCAGCCAAGACCAGGGGGGGGGTACGCAGTATTTT.

The genes are TRBV7-9 and TRBJ2-7; D is undetermined. V was clipped by 6 bases and J by 3 bases, with 18 bases between them. CDR3 size: 15 residues. Germline CDR1 reads SEHNR; CDR2 reads FQNEAQ (reference sequence). The CDR3 DNA sequence: TGTGCCAGCAGACCTCCATCCGCCGGTCTCTACGAGCAGTACTTC. Translated: CASRPPSAGLYEQYF. Variable domain in full (rest from reference TRBV7-9 and TRBJ2-7): DTGVSQNPRHKITKRGQNVTFRCDPISEHNRLYWYRQTLGQGPEFLTYFQNEAQLEKSRLLSDRFSAERPKGSFSTLEIQRTEQGDSAMYLCASRPPSAGLYEQYFGPGTRLTVT.

CDR3: CASSSAGAQGMYNEQFF. CDR3 DNA: TGCGCCAGCAGCTCCGCTGGGGCCCAGGGAATGTACAATGAGCAGTTCTTC. The rearrangement uses TRBV5-1 and TRBJ2-1, with D possibly being TRBD1 (5 bases). The CDR3 spans 17 residues. The V gene lost 3 bases and the J gene lost 4 bases, with 20 bases spanning the gap. The germline V gene has CDR1 SGHRS and CDR2 YFSETQ.

This sequence joins TRBV12-3 or TRBV12-4 and TRBJ1-5; possible D gene TRBD1, 5 bases. The ends were cut back, 3 bases at V and 4 bases at J, with 7 bases in the middle. The CDR3 has 13 amino acids. The DNA of the CDR3 is TGTGCCAGCAGTTTCTCAGGGAATCAGCCCCAGCATTTT. This codes for CASSFSGNQPQHF.

The J gene is TRBJ2-1, the V gene TRBV9; 11 positions agree with TRBD2. CDR3 length equals 15 residues. V lost 2 bases, J lost 7 bases, and 5 bases stayed unmatched. Germline V gene data show CDR1 as SGDLS and CDR2 as YYNGEE. The DNA of the CDR3 is TGTGCCAGCAGCGTTACTAGCGGGAGCAGGAATGAGCAGTTCTTC. Amino acids: CASSVTSGSRNEQFF.

The chain is built from TRBV27 and TRBJ1-2, with D hard to call. The germline CDR1 and CDR2 sequences are MNHEY and SMNVEV (reference sequence). This CDR3 has 14 residues. Between the trimmed V and J ends, which lost 6 bases and 3 bases, there was a span of 14 bases. Here the CDR3 DNA reads TGTGCCAGCAGACCGACGGGTGCGTACTATGGCTACACCTTC. Protein product: CASRPTGAYYGYTF.

The chain combines TRBV7-6 with TRBJ2-2, with D possibly TRBD1 on 6 matching bases. Germline V gene sequence: CDR1 SGHVS, CDR2 FNYEAQ. V lost 5 bases to trimming and J lost 6 bases, with 19 bases between them. The CDR3 contains 16 residues. The CDR3 DNA reads TGTGCCAGCAGCGACCCGGTGGGACACCAACCCGGGGAGCTGTTTTTT. Protein sequence: CASSDPVGHQPGELFF.

The rearrangement joins TRBV5-6 to TRBJ2-7, with 7 bases identical to TRBD2. With V trimmed by 4 bases and J by 4 bases, 8 bases remained unmatched. The CDR3 totals 14 residues. Germline V gene sequence: CDR1 SGHDT, CDR2 YYEEEE. CDR3 DNA: TGTGCCAGCAGCCGGACTAGGGTGAGGTACGAGCAGTACTTC. Translating gives CASSRTRVRYEQYF.

The CDR3 reads CASSDDATSGSYNEQFF. The CDR3, as DNA: TGTGCCAGCAGTGATGACGCGACTAGCGGCTCCTACAATGAGCAGTTCTTC. The genes are TRBV2 and TRBJ2-1; 9 nucleotides match TRBD2. With V trimmed by 3 bases and J by 0 bases, 6 bases remained unmatched. The CDR3 covers 17 residues. The germline V gene has CDR1 SNHLY and CDR2 FYNNEI.